This T cell receptor beta chain is drawn from a study of CD8+ T cells in alopecia areata. Study-wide context: Patients given treatment had severity scored by the percentage of scalp area affected. Study-level findings and limits: Between patients, shared TCR sequences were less clear than in mice. This was possibly due in part to HLA diversity in the patient population.

Treatment here: oral pan-JAK inhibitor, 5-10 mg twice daily. Both peripheral blood and punch biopsies of lesional scalp skin were obtained from patients who had alopecia areata. V lost 0 bases, J lost 6 bases, and 8 bases stayed unmatched. In germline, CDR1 is SGHRS, CDR2 YFSETQ. This CDR3 region has 16 residues. In the case of this clone: As yet, its antigen is unknown.

Sequencing templates came from extracted RNA that was reverse transcribed into cDNA. Here immunoSEQ multiplex PCR was the method, and the copy in TCRdb shows in-frame clones only, minus some. Of 150,000 to 200,000 clones listed, 45% to 75% were seen once; the top ten hold 3% to 4%. The source of this sequence is a human donor with alopecia areata. The source material was CD4+ T cells sorted from blood, sampled at week 4, from a patient treated with tofacitinib. The rearrangement links TRBV5-1 to TRBJ2-2; 7 bases line up with TRBD1. In nucleotides, the CDR3 is TGCGCCAGCAGCTTGGCGACAGGGTCGGGCGCCGGGGAGCTGTTTTTT. Translated: CASSLATGSGAGELFF.